This T cell receptor beta chain was captured in a study of T cell responses to AZD1222 COVID-19 vaccine. The overall study: Second-dose intervals near 4 or 12 weeks were combined.

As for this clone: The antigen remains undetermined.

Study observations and caveats: There were vaccine-associated CD4 TCRs across spike, dominant at 160-218 and 743-854. Clonal diversity was possibly underestimated; the donors were predominantly white British and more often female.

This table comes from immunoSEQ multiplex PCR, and its TCRdb copy is limited to in-frame clones, with some not included. The table includes some 150,000 clones, about 87% detected once. Germline-derived CDR1 and CDR2 are LGHNA and YNFKEQ. The CDR3 has 15 amino acids. J lost 7 bases, V lost 3 bases, and 12 bases had no gene match. This specimen was peripheral blood, taken on day 0 of AZD1222 vaccination. The J gene is TRBJ2-7, the V gene TRBV4-2; 7 positions match TRBD1. This TCR was sampled from an adult in good health. The CDR3 DNA reads TGTGCCAGCAGCCAGGCTACAGGGGTGCTAAATGAGCAGTACTTC. Protein sequence: CASSQATGVLNEQYF.